This entry lists 23 T cell receptor beta chains sequenced from one sample in a study of human T cells and chemical hapten exposure. Time point of the sample: patch test 2, 6 weeks after DPC sensitization. Specified treatment: therapeutic diphenylcyclopropenone sensitization with weekly scalp DPC. TCRdb called the RACE reads again in MiXCR, with one record for every CDR3 protein. There are about 350,000 distinct CDR3 sequences in the sample; roughly 6.3% occur only once, and under 7% lies in the top ten. The input for sequencing was whole blood, taken in connection with sensitization to the hapten diphenylcyclopropenone (DPC). The receptor source for this set is a woman between 18 and 29 years old with alopecia areata. Some clones in this sample may be carry-over from other donors' samples.

There are a few counts of this clonotype. V and J are TRBV25-1 and TRBJ2-5, with TRBD2 identical over 8 bases. After removal of 4 bases from V and 5 bases from J, the junction contained 15 bases not matched to a gene. From germline, CDR1 is MGHDK and CDR2 SYGVNS. The CDR3 runs 17 residues. CDR3 in DNA: TGTGCCAGCAGTGCTGTAGCGGGAACTGTACCGGGGGAGACCCAGTACTTC. It yields the protein CASSAVAGTVPGETQYF. The full variable domain, its missing parts supplied by reference TRBV25-1 and TRBJ2-5, is EADIYQTPRYLVIGTGKKITLECSQTMGHDKMYWYQQDPGMELHLIHYSYGVNSTEKGDLSSESTVSRIRTEHFPLTLESARPSHTSQYLCASSAVAGTVPGETQYFGPGTRLLVL.

V and J are TRBV5-4 and TRBJ2-5; TRBD2 aligns across 11 bases. J was trimmed by 1 base and V by 3 bases; bases with no gene match: 11. Per the germline V gene, CDR1 is SGHNT and CDR2 is YYREEE (reference sequence). This CDR3 region has 18 residues. The CDR3 DNA sequence: TGTGCCAGCAGCTCCGGTCCGGGACTAGCGGATTTCCAAGAGACCCAGTACTTC. This codes for CASSSGPGLADFQETQYF.

This clonotype has a count of ten or more. This rearrangement joins TRBV20-1 to TRBJ1-1; no clear D. The V and J ends lost 0 bases and 2 bases respectively, with 10 bases between them. Per germline, CDR1 DFQATT and CDR2 SNEGSKA (reference sequence). CDR3 size: 14 residues. Here the CDR3 reads CSARELPRNTEAFF. The CDR3 DNA is TGCAGTGCTAGAGAATTACCACGTAACACTGAAGCTTTCTTT.

This chain uses TRBV5-5 with TRBJ2-7, with D perhaps TRBD1 (5 bases). Between the trimmed V and J ends, which lost 1 base and 5 bases, there was a span of 16 bases. The germline gives CDR1 SGHKS, CDR2 YYEKEE (reference sequence). The CDR3 has 15 residues. This CDR3 is CASSLIGAGLDEQYF. For the CDR3, the DNA is TGTGCCAGCAGCTTGATTGGAGCAGGGTTGGACGAGCAGTACTTC.

The gene calls are TRBV2 and TRBJ1-2, with a possible D match to TRBD1 (5 bases). Germline V gives CDR1 SNHLY, CDR2 FYNNEI. Trimming took 7 bases from V and 2 from J, leaving 8 bases between them. The CDR3 loop spans 12 amino acids. CDR3 DNA: TGTGCCAGCACAAACAGGAACTATGGCTACACCTTC. Translated, it gives CASTNRNYGYTF.

In its sample, this clonotype was seen many times. V usage is TRBV7-2 and J usage is TRBJ1-2; 7 positions agree with TRBD1. This CDR3 contains 14 residues. The V segment lost 4 bases and the J segment 3 bases; nucleotides outside the gene matches: 5. Germline V gene lookup returns CDR1 SGHTA and CDR2 FQGNSA. CDR3 DNA sequence: TGTGCCAGCAGCTCCGACAGGGACGACTATGGCTACACCTTC. It encodes CASSSDRDDYGYTF.

The rearrangement links TRBV27 to TRBJ1-5, with 8 nucleotides matching TRBD1. The CDR3 spans 14 residues. The junction had 4 bases not matched to a gene; V was cut back by 4 bases and J by 5 bases. The germline V gene encodes CDR1 MNHEY and CDR2 SMNVEV (reference sequence). DNA of the CDR3: TGTGCCAGCAGTTACGCAGGGGGCTATCAGCCCCAGCATTTT. This gives the protein CASSYAGGYQPQHF.

This clonotype was seen at least ten times. CDR3 sequence reads: CASTDGNTEAFF. DNA of the CDR3: TGCGCCAGCACGGACGGCAACACTGAAGCTTTCTTT. The J gene is TRBJ1-1, the V gene TRBV10-2; D remains unclear. Trimming stripped 7 bases from V and 2 bases from J, with 8 bases between. The germline gives CDR1 WSHSY, CDR2 SAAADI. The CDR3 has 12 amino acids.

In its sample, this clonotype was seen a few times. The CDR3 region is CASSYSRTPGQGAGGWNGELFF. DNA of the CDR3: TGTGCCAGCAGTTACTCGAGAACGCCGGGACAGGGGGCCGGAGGGTGGAACGGGGAGCTGTTTTTT. V and J are TRBV6-5 and TRBJ2-2; TRBD1 agrees at 12 bases. Germline CDR1 is MNHEY and CDR2 is SVGAGI. The CDR3 spans 22 residues. The V gene end was trimmed by 0 bases and the J gene end by 7 bases; junction bases not matched to a gene: 21.

In this sample, this clonotype turned up many times. This sequence joins TRBV7-2 and TRBJ2-7, with D perhaps TRBD2 (5 bases). CDR1 is SGHTA, CDR2 FQGNSA, per germline. The CDR3 is 12 residues long. The V and J ends lost 5 bases and 7 bases respectively, with 12 bases between them. The CDR3 loop is CASSRYGEEQYF. The CDR3, as DNA: TGTGCCAGCAGCCGGTACGGGGAGGAGCAGTACTTC.

The V and J genes are TRBV7-2 and TRBJ2-7; TRBD2 matches at 8 bases. The CDR3 runs 15 residues. The trim removed 1 base at V and 6 bases at J, leaving 8 bases unmatched. Germline CDR1 and CDR2: SGHTA and FQGNSA. The chain's CDR3 is CASSLVYRTSSEQYF. The CDR3 nucleotides read TGTGCCAGCAGCTTAGTTTACCGGACTAGCTCCGAGCAGTACTTC.

This clonotype was seen repeatedly, ten times or more. The V gene is TRBV20-1, the J gene TRBJ1-2, with TRBD1 identical over 7 bases. J lost 1 base, V lost 4 bases, and 12 bases had no gene match. The CDR3 totals 16 residues. The germline V gene encodes CDR1 DFQATT and CDR2 SNEGSKA (reference sequence). The CDR3 nucleotides are TGCAGTGCTACCCTACGTCGGGCAGGGGGTAACTATGGCTACACCTTC. It encodes CSATLRRAGGNYGYTF.

This clonotype was counted at least ten times. The gene calls are TRBV7-9 and TRBJ2-1; 11 bases agree with TRBD2. The V segment lost 6 bases and the J segment 4 bases; nucleotides outside the gene matches: 5. CDR1 SEHNR and CDR2 FQNEAQ come from the germline V gene (reference sequence). This CDR3 region has 15 residues. The CDR3 nucleotides are TGTGCCAGCAGGTGGACTAGCGGGCTTTACAATGAGCAGTTCTTC. Translating gives CASRWTSGLYNEQFF. Complete variable domain (other parts from reference TRBV7-9 and TRBJ2-1): DTGVSQNPRHKITKRGQNVTFRCDPISEHNRLYWYRQTLGQGPEFLTYFQNEAQLEKSRLLSDRFSAERPKGSFSTLEIQRTEQGDSAMYLCASRWTSGLYNEQFFGPGTRLTVL.

A few counts support this clonotype. This chain connects TRBV7-9 to TRBJ1-6; 9 bases are shared with TRBD1. J gave up 6 bases and V 4 bases, and 4 bases lay outside the gene matches. Germline CDR1 is SEHNR and CDR2 is FQNEAQ (reference sequence). This CDR3 spans 15 amino acids. The CDR3 bases are TGTGCCAGCAGCTGGGGGACAGGGTCTAATTCACCCCTCCACTTT. Its protein is CASSWGTGSNSPLHF.

In this sample, this clonotype turned up many times. The chain links TRBV12-5 to TRBJ1-1; 10 positions match TRBD1. The germline CDR1 and CDR2 sequences are LGHNT and FRNRAP. With 4 bases clipped from V and 7 bases from J, the junction kept 6 bases outside the gene matches. The CDR3 is made up of 14 amino acids. CDR3 sequence: CASGSTGTGDEAFF. The CDR3 DNA is TGTGCTAGTGGTTCGACCGGGACAGGGGATGAAGCTTTCTTT.

This clonotype was observed many times. The chain is built from TRBV27 and TRBJ1-5; D might be TRBD1 (6 bases). The CDR3 spans 15 residues. V lost 0 bases, J lost 2 bases, and 8 bases lay in between. The germline CDR1 and CDR2 sequences are MNHEY and SMNVEV (reference sequence). The CDR3 loop is CASSLSGAGNQPQHF. The CDR3 bases are TGTGCCAGCAGTTTATCGGGGGCCGGCAATCAGCCCCAGCATTTT.

This clonotype was seen a few times. The rearrangement links TRBV5-6 to TRBJ2-6; the D call may be TRBD1 or TRBD2 (5 bases each). V was clipped by 0 bases and J by 0 bases, with 10 bases between them. The length of the CDR3 is 17 residues. Germline V lookup: CDR1 SGHDT, CDR2 YYEEEE. The CDR3 DNA sequence: TGTGCCAGCAGCTTGGATGGGGGATTCTCTGGGGCCAACGTCCTGACTTTC. This sequence encodes CASSLDGGFSGANVLTF.

This clonotype has a count of ten or more. The chain links TRBV27 to TRBJ1-1; D not resolved. Trimming removed 0 bases at V and 4 bases at J, with 6 bases between. The length of the CDR3 is 13 residues. CDR1 is MNHEY, CDR2 SMNVEV, per germline (reference sequence). The CDR3 DNA sequence: TGTGCCAGCAGTTTATCTATAGGCACTGAAGCTTTCTTT. This encodes CASSLSIGTEAFF.

The sample holds many counts of this clonotype. V and J are TRBV3-1 and TRBJ1-2, with 8 bases that match TRBD1. The germline V gene has CDR1 LGHDT and CDR2 YNNKEL (reference sequence). Germline trimming cut 0 bases from V and 3 bases from J; bases unmatched to any gene: 9. The CDR3 extends over 17 amino acids. The CDR3 coding sequence is TGTGCCAGCAGCCAAGATGCAGCGCAGGGGGCTTACTATGGCTACACCTTC. It translates to CASSQDAAQGAYYGYTF.

This clonotype came up many times. V and J are TRBV4-2 and TRBJ1-5; 7 bases fit TRBD1. V lost 0 bases, J lost 1 base, and 6 bases stayed unmatched. The CDR3 contains 17 residues. Germline-derived CDR1 and CDR2 are LGHNA and YNFKEQ. CDR3 sequence: CASSQDGSGGSNQPQHF. Here the CDR3 DNA reads TGTGCCAGCAGCCAAGATGGGTCAGGGGGGAGCAATCAGCCCCAGCATTTT.

The table lists this clonotype with many counts. The V gene is TRBV18, the J gene TRBJ1-1; 8 positions match TRBD1. Trimming took 3 bases from V and 5 from J; bases not matched to a gene: 8. Germline V CDR1 and CDR2: KGHSH, LQKENI. The CDR3 sequence is 15 residues long. The chain's CDR3 is CASSPLDRGGTEAFF. In DNA form, the CDR3 reads TGTGCCAGCTCACCCCTAGACAGGGGAGGGACTGAAGCTTTCTTT.

This clonotype was detected only a few times. J is TRBJ2-1 and V is TRBV20-1, with D tentatively TRBD2 (7 bases). Trimming stripped 3 bases from V and 5 bases from J, with 11 bases between. CDR1 and CDR2 (germline): DFQATT, SNEGSKA (reference sequence). The CDR3 has 13 amino acids. The CDR3 sequence: CSASGGLNNEQFF. The CDR3 DNA is TGCAGTGCTAGCGGGGGGCTCAACAATGAGCAGTTCTTC.

This clonotype was counted at least ten times. The rearrangement links TRBV7-2 to TRBJ1-4; unclear D gene. Germline V gene data show CDR1 as SGHTA and CDR2 as FQGNSA. CDR3 size: 15 residues. With 3 bases removed from V and 3 bases from J, the gap between germline ends came to 11 bases. The CDR3 is CASSFGRGANEKLFF. CDR3 bases: TGTGCCAGCAGCTTCGGACGCGGGGCTAATGAAAAACTGTTTTTT.